These 11 T cell receptor beta chains were all obtained from the same sample, sequenced in a study of blood T cells in healthy people across ages. Combining a sample-barcoded 5' primer with a J-beta primer mix, a second PCR ran for about 7 to 11 cycles. TCRdb re-derived calls from the 5' RACE reads in MiXCR, one entry per CDR3 protein. Here the sample spans about 730,000 distinct CDR3 sequences, roughly 43% being singletons. The sample consisted of blood. These receptors came from a woman aged 55-69 years in good health.

This clonotype was recorded a few times. V is TRBV20-1 and J is TRBJ2-5; a weak D match, TRBD1 (6 bases). The CDR3 spans 13 residues. V lost 6 bases and J lost 11, with 22 bases in between. Germline V lookup: CDR1 DFQATT, CDR2 SNEGSKA (reference sequence). The CDR3, as DNA: TGCAGTGCCAGCGAGGCCGCCGCGAGGGGGCAGTACTTC. Its translation is CSASEAAARGQYF.

This clonotype was seen more than once but under ten times. This chain uses TRBV30 with TRBJ2-7; 11 positions agree with TRBD2. V was pared by 8 bases and J by 4 bases, with 4 bases of the junction left unmatched. CDR1 and CDR2 (germline): GTSNPN, SVGIG (reference sequence). The CDR3 is 12 amino acids. CDR3 sequence: CAGTSGGYEQYF. Here the CDR3 DNA reads TGTGCCGGAACTAGCGGGGGATACGAGCAGTACTTC.

The V call is TRBV29-1, the J call TRBJ2-5, with D hard to call. The germline V gene encodes CDR1 SQVTM and CDR2 ANQGSEA. Between the trimmed V and J ends, which lost 1 base and 1 base, there was a span of 4 bases. The CDR3 length is 12 residues. The CDR3 bases are TGCAGCGTTGAAGCTTTCCAAGAGACCCAGTACTTC. Its translation is CSVEAFQETQYF.

This clonotype was counted only a few times. The chain employs TRBV6-5 and TRBJ1-1; 10 positions agree with TRBD1. The germline V gene has CDR1 MNHEY and CDR2 SVGAGI. The CDR3 consists of 16 residues. V dropped 5 bases and J dropped 4; count of bases not matched to a gene: 10. The CDR3 DNA reads as TGTGCCAGCAGTAACGACAGGGGGCTGGGAGGCACTGAAGCTTTCTTT. The encoded protein is CASSNDRGLGGTEAFF.

The V gene is TRBV5-1, the J gene TRBJ2-1; 13 nucleotides agree with TRBD2. The closer fit of TRBJ2-7 to the DNA end suggests the J call may be wrong. The CDR3 totals 18 residues. CDR1 and CDR2 (germline): SGHRS, YFSETQ. In nucleotides, the CDR3 is TGCGCCAGCAAGGCCGGGACTAGCGGGGATAACTCCTACAATGAGCAGTACTTC. Its protein is CASKAGTSGDNSYNEQYF.

In its sample, this clonotype was seen a few times. The rearrangement uses TRBV28 and TRBJ2-7; D unclear. Trimming left V 7 bases short and J 0 bases short, with 13 bases between. The germline CDR1 and CDR2 sequences are MDHEN and SYDVKM. The CDR3 is 14 residues long. The CDR3 sequence is CASIPGLSSYEQYF. DNA for the CDR3: TGTGCCAGCATACCGGGCTTGAGCTCCTACGAGCAGTACTTC.

This clonotype was seen many times. This chain connects TRBV27 to TRBJ1-6, with D uncertain. This CDR3 is built from 17 residues. With 3 bases removed from V and 0 bases from J, the gap between germline ends came to 12 bases. Germline V gene lookup returns CDR1 MNHEY and CDR2 SMNVEV (reference sequence). CDR3 sequence: CASSFQWTHSYNSPLHF. DNA for the CDR3: TGTGCCAGCAGTTTCCAGTGGACCCACTCCTATAATTCACCCCTCCACTTT.

This chain joins TRBV9 and TRBJ1-1, with no clear D. Germline CDR1 SGDLS, CDR2 YYNGEE. The CDR3 is made up of 14 amino acids. Trimming cost V 0 bases and J 3 bases, with 9 bases left between them. The CDR3 DNA sequence: TGTGCCAGCAGCGTAGAAGGAAAAGACACTGAAGCTTTCTTT. Residues: CASSVEGKDTEAFF. Drawing the rest from reference TRBV9 and TRBJ1-1, the complete variable domain is DSGVTQTPKHLITATGQRVTLRCSPRSGDLSVYWYQQSLDQGLQFLIQYYNGEERAKGNILERFSAQQFPDLHSELNLSSLELGDSALYFCASSVEGKDTEAFFGQGTRLTVV.

V and J are TRBV25-1 and TRBJ2-1; D perhaps matches TRBD2 (5 bases). V was pared by 6 bases and J by 4 bases, with 16 bases between. There are 15 residues in the CDR3. Germline V gene sequence: CDR1 MGHDK, CDR2 SYGVNS. CDR3 DNA sequence: TGTGCCAGCAGCTCCACCCAGCGGAGATACAATGAGCAGTTCTTC. Translation: CASSSTQRRYNEQFF.

The sample holds a few counts of this clonotype. V gene TRBV5-1 combines with J gene TRBJ2-1; 9 positions agree with TRBD1. V dropped 1 base and J dropped 8; count of bases not matched to a gene: 10. Germline V CDR1 and CDR2: SGHRS, YFSETQ. The CDR3 spans 16 residues. DNA of the CDR3: TGCGCCAGCAGCTTGAGTCCCGGGACAGGGTTGTATGAGCAGTTCTTC. It translates to CASSLSPGTGLYEQFF.

This clonotype came up a few times. The rearrangement links TRBV7-9 to TRBJ1-2, with TRBD1 matching over 12 bases. CDR1 and CDR2 (germline): SEHNR, FQNEAQ (reference sequence). Trimming at V came to 4 bases and at J to 5 bases, leaving 5 bases not matched to a gene. The CDR3 has 15 amino acids. This chain's CDR3 is CASSSGQGAGYGYTF. The CDR3, as DNA: TGTGCCAGCAGCTCGGGACAGGGGGCAGGGTATGGCTACACCTTC.